This TCR beta chain was captured in a study of T cells after somatic rescue of genetic block. Repertoires were generated with immunoSEQ multiplex PCR, while TCRdb's copy carries only in-frame clones and drops some. This sample carries 80,000 to 90,000 clones, 75% to 90% of them seen once, and the ten largest clones take around 1.5%. The V end lost 4 bases, the J end lost 1 base, and 13 bases lay between the germline ends. Germline V gene lookup returns CDR1 LGHNA and CDR2 YSLEER. The CDR3 extends over 15 amino acids. The receptor was isolated from a woman between 18 and 29 years old. The sequenced material came from peripheral blood mononuclear cells (PBMCs). J is TRBJ1-1 and V is TRBV4-3; D call uncertain. The CDR3 protein is CASSPARMENTEAFF. The CDR3 DNA reads as TGCGCCAGCAGCCCCGCCCGGATGGAGAACACTGAAGCTTTCTTT.